The rows below give T cell receptor beta chains drawn from one sample of a study of cytomegalovirus exposure and HLA in healthy donors. The table came from immunoSEQ multiplex PCR; TCRdb's copy has only in-frame clones and leaves some out. Counted here are about 98,000 clones, around 85% occurring once; the ten biggest clones make up roughly 3.8%. The source material was PBMCs. These receptors originate from a woman in her 30s in good health and CMV-seronegative. Each CDR3 is given with its conserved first and last residue. Fields, in order: V gene, D gene, J gene, clone size, CDR3 protein, CDR3 DNA. The D gene is left open where the match is weak. Clone size is stated in some rows and not others, as once, few, many or a class when expanded.

TRBV2	TRBD1	TRBJ1-5	once	CASSEAGQGSQPQHF	TGTGCCAGCAGTGAGGCGGGACAGGGAAGTCAGCCCCAGCATTTT
TRBV5-4	NA	TRBJ2-3	NA	CASSLGPGDNVDTQYF	TGTGCCAGCAGCTTGGGCCCGGGAGATAACGTAGATACGCAGTATTTT
TRBV6-6	TRBD1	TRBJ1-6	NA	CASSSGQVNSPLHF	TGTGCCAGCAGCTCCGGACAGGTTAATTCACCCCTCCACTTT
TRBV25-1	NA	TRBJ1-2	NA	CASSSTGTYGYTF	TGTGCCAGCAGCTCGACAGGCACCTATGGCTACACCTTC
TRBV5-1	TRBD1	TRBJ2-5	once	CASSLDTTGTGETQYF	TGCGCCAGCAGCTTGGATACAACCGGGACAGGGGAGACCCAGTACTTC
TRBV7-6	NA	TRBJ2-1	NA	CASSSPPTQGNEQFF	TGTGCCAGCAGCTCCCCCCCAACTCAGGGGAATGAGCAGTTCTTC
TRBV11-2	NA	TRBJ1-6	NA	CASLLVPGLSPLHF	TGTGCCAGCCTTTTGGTACCGGGACTTTCACCCCTCCACTTT
TRBV5-4	NA	TRBJ2-3	NA	CASSPSRGSDTQYF	TGTGCCAGCAGCCCCTCACGGGGTTCAGATACGCAGTATTTT
TRBV29-1	NA	TRBJ1-5	NA	CSVAMAGDQPQHF	TGCAGCGTTGCAATGGCAGGGGACCAGCCCCAGCATTTT
TRBV7-8	TRBD1	TRBJ1-5	NA	CASSGDRVEGQPQHF	TGTGCCAGCAGCGGGGACAGGGTCGAAGGGCAGCCCCAGCATTTT
TRBV6-5	NA	TRBJ1-5	NA	CASRSDSRNQPQHF	TGTGCCAGCAGGTCCGACAGTCGTAATCAGCCCCAGCATTTT
TRBV27	NA	TRBJ1-2	once	CASSLQAGANYGYTF	TGTGCCAGCAGTTTACAGGCGGGGGCTAACTATGGCTACACCTTC
TRBV18	TRBD2	TRBJ2-1	once	CASSDLAGTYNEQFF	TGTGCCAGCTCAGATCTAGCGGGAACTTACAATGAGCAGTTCTTC
TRBV2	NA	TRBJ2-3	NA	CASSKHRVGTDTQYF	TGTGCCAGCAGTAAACACAGGGTGGGGACAGATACGCAGTATTTT
TRBV6-6	NA	TRBJ2-7	once	CASSYGGKSYEQYF	TGTGCCAGCAGTTACGGAGGGAAATCCTACGAGCAGTACTTC
TRBV15	NA	TRBJ1-2	NA	CATSRDRGLIYGYTF	TGTGCCACCAGCAGAGATCGAGGCCTGATCTATGGCTACACCTTC
TRBV27	TRBD2	TRBJ2-5	once	CASIGAGGFGTQYF	TGTGCCAGCATTGGGGCGGGAGGCTTCGGGACCCAGTACTTC
TRBV5-1	TRBD1	TRBJ1-3	NA	CASSKGTGGNTIYF	TGCGCCAGCAGCAAAGGGACAGGGGGAAACACCATATATTTT
TRBV15	NA	TRBJ1-2	NA	CATSRRQDGYTF	TGTGCCACCAGCCGTAGACAGGATGGCTACACCTTC
TRBV5-1	NA	TRBJ1-2	NA	CASSFGGNYGYTF	TGCGCCAGCAGCTTTGGAGGGAACTATGGCTACACCTTC
TRBV5-1	TRBD1	TRBJ2-2	NA	CASSFGQGAIGELFF	TGCGCCAGCAGCTTCGGACAGGGGGCAATCGGGGAGCTGTTTTTT
TRBV5-5	NA	TRBJ1-6	NA	CASSLTLSSYNSPLHF	TGTGCCAGCAGCTTAACGCTAAGCTCCTATAATTCACCCCTCCACTTT
TRBV7-2	NA	TRBJ1-1	NA	CASSLGTGYTEAFF	TGTGCCAGCAGCTTGGGAACAGGGTACACTGAAGCTTTCTTT
TRBV9	NA	TRBJ1-3	NA	CASSVDSYSGNTIYF	TGTGCCAGCAGCGTAGACTCCTACTCTGGAAACACCATATATTTT
TRBV11-2	NA	TRBJ2-2	once	CASRTGTYTNTGELFF	TGTGCCAGCAGGACGGGGACTTACACCAACACCGGGGAGCTGTTTTTT
TRBV9	NA	TRBJ1-6	once	CASSVDPGGTDLNSPLHF	TGTGCCAGCAGCGTAGACCCGGGTGGAACCGACCTTAATTCACCCCTCCACTTT
TRBV5-4	TRBD2	TRBJ2-1	NA	CASSLERGEQFF	TGTGCCAGCAGCTTGGAGCGGGGGGAGCAGTTCTTC
TRBV27	NA	TRBJ1-5	NA	CASSSQGRQPQHF	TGTGCCAGCAGTTCTCAGGGGCGACAGCCCCAGCATTTT
TRBV5-1	TRBD1	TRBJ1-4	NA	CASSSRDSLHEKLFF	TGCGCCAGCAGCTCCCGGGACAGTCTACATGAAAAACTGTTTTTT
TRBV7-8	NA	TRBJ2-1	NA	CASSLSSASSYNEQFF	TGTGCCAGCAGCTTGAGCTCAGCGAGCTCCTACAATGAGCAGTTCTTC
TRBV5-4	NA	TRBJ2-1	NA	CASSLPIGLGEQFF	TGTGCCAGCAGCTTGCCGATTGGACTGGGTGAGCAGTTCTTC
TRBV2	TRBD2	TRBJ2-5	NA	CASSGSGEETQYF	TGTGCCAGCAGTGGTAGCGGGGAAGAGACCCAGTACTTC
TRBV4-1	NA	TRBJ1-6	few	CASSQAAGQTNSPLHF	TGCGCCAGCAGCCAAGCAGCAGGACAGACTAATTCACCCCTCCACTTT